The rows below give T cell receptor beta chains drawn from one sample of a study of CD8 T cells in ankylosing spondylitis. TCRdb redid the calling of the 5' RACE reads with MiXCR, one entry per CDR3 protein. The sample holds roughly 68,000 distinct CDR3 sequences; approximately 6% are singletons and the top ten take approximately 4.5%. The sequenced sample was synovial fluid, either unsorted or a sorted T cell fraction (not recorded which). The receptors derive from a male donor with ankylosing spondylitis. The CDR3 runs from the conserved cysteine through the conserved F or W. Each record gives: J gene, D gene, V gene, clone size, CDR3 protein, CDR3 DNA. D genes are given only for firm matches. Not all rows give a size; the values are once, few, many and, for expanded clones, a class.

J: TRBJ2-3
D: .
V: TRBV11-2
size: few
CDR3: CASSLERTDTQYF
DNA: TGTGCCAGCAGCTTAGAGCGCACAGATACGCAGTATTTT

J: TRBJ2-2
D: .
V: TRBV10-3
size: many
CDR3: CAISTPGRANTGELFF
DNA: TGTGCCATCAGTACCCCCGGGCGGGCGAACACCGGGGAGCTGTTTTTT

J: TRBJ2-5
D: TRBD1
V: TRBV5-1
size: few
CDR3: CASSENRGAQETQYF
DNA: TGCGCCAGCAGCGAAAACAGGGGGGCCCAAGAGACCCAGTACTTC

J: TRBJ2-7
D: TRBD2
V: TRBV6-1
size: .
CDR3: CASAFSGRSEQYF
DNA: TGTGCCAGCGCATTTAGCGGGAGAAGCGAGCAGTACTTC

J: TRBJ1-1
D: .
V: TRBV27
size: many
CDR3: CASSAELYTEAFF
DNA: TGTGCCAGCAGTGCCGAGTTGTACACTGAAGCTTTCTTT

J: TRBJ2-6
D: .
V: TRBV29-1
size: many
CDR3: CSVGDSGANVLTF
DNA: TGCAGCGTTGGGGACTCTGGGGCCAACGTCCTGACTTTC

J: TRBJ2-1
D: TRBD2
V: TRBV29-1
size: many
CDR3: CSGREGTSGSYEQFF
DNA: TGCAGCGGCCGGGAAGGGACTAGCGGGAGTTATGAGCAGTTCTTC

J: TRBJ2-7
D: .
V: TRBV18
size: many
CDR3: CASSSRREDEQYF
DNA: TGTGCCAGCTCATCGCGGAGGGAAGACGAGCAGTACTTC

J: TRBJ1-6
D: TRBD1
V: TRBV12-3/TRBV12-4
size: many
CDR3: CASSRQGRSPLHF
DNA: TGTGCCAGCAGTCGACAGGGCCGATCACCCCTCCACTTT

J: TRBJ2-3
D: .
V: TRBV6-1
size: .
CDR3: CASRKDTPGRDTQYF
DNA: TGTGCCAGCCGAAAGGACACCCCGGGCCGAGATACGCAGTATTTT

J: TRBJ2-1
D: .
V: TRBV12-3/TRBV12-4
size: many
CDR3: CASSLAVAAEQFF
DNA: TGTGCCAGCAGTTTAGCGGTAGCTGCTGAGCAGTTCTTC

J: TRBJ1-5
D: .
V: TRBV6-6
size: .
CDR3: CASNPPNQPQHF
DNA: TGTGCCAGCAACCCCCCCAATCAGCCCCAGCATTTT

J: TRBJ2-2
D: TRBD2
V: TRBV29-1
size: many
CDR3: CSVVRGLAPDSTGELFF
DNA: TGCAGCGTTGTTAGGGGACTAGCGCCCGATAGCACCGGGGAGCTGTTTTTT

J: TRBJ2-3
D: .
V: TRBV29-1
size: many
CDR3: CSVEDLLAHDTQYF
DNA: TGCAGCGTTGAAGATCTACTAGCCCATGATACGCAGTATTTT

J: TRBJ1-5
D: .
V: TRBV5-5
size: few
CDR3: CASSQLPQKIQPQHF
DNA: TGTGCCAGCAGCCAACTTCCCCAGAAGATTCAGCCCCAGCATTTT

J: TRBJ1-2
D: TRBD1
V: TRBV18
size: few
CDR3: CASSPLETGSYGYTF
DNA: TGTGCCAGCTCACCACTTGAGACAGGGTCGTATGGCTACACCTTC

J: TRBJ2-1
D: .
V: TRBV15
size: many
CDR3: CATSRGGATNQQFF
DNA: TGTGCCACCAGCAGAGGGGGGGCTACCAACCAGCAGTTCTTC

J: TRBJ1-2
D: .
V: TRBV16
size: .
CDR3: CASSQSGGGGYTF
DNA: TGTGCCAGCAGCCAATCGGGAGGAGGGGGCTACACCTTC

J: TRBJ2-7
D: .
V: TRBV28
size: .
CDR3: CASSQLPGTYSYEQYF
DNA: TGTGCCAGCAGCCAACTTCCCGGGACGTACTCCTACGAGCAGTACTTC

J: TRBJ1-2
D: TRBD1
V: TRBV5-5
size: few
CDR3: CASSPGQGEFYGYTF
DNA: TGTGCCAGCAGCCCTGGACAGGGGGAATTCTATGGCTACACCTTC

J: TRBJ2-7
D: TRBD1
V: TRBV20-1
size: many
CDR3: CSARADRGTYEQYF
DNA: TGCAGTGCTAGGGCTGACAGGGGAACCTACGAGCAGTACTTC

J: TRBJ2-7
D: TRBD1
V: TRBV6-1
size: .
CDR3: CASTYQTGASYEQYF
DNA: TGTGCCAGCACCTATCAGACAGGGGCCTCCTACGAGCAGTACTTC

J: TRBJ2-1
D: TRBD2
V: TRBV29-1
size: many
CDR3: CSVNGAGAGEQFF
DNA: TGCAGCGTCAACGGGGCGGGAGCGGGGGAGCAGTTCTTC

J: TRBJ2-2
D: .
V: TRBV5-1
size: .
CDR3: CASSLDLGGELFF
DNA: TGCGCCAGCAGCTTGGACTTGGGCGGGGAGCTGTTTTTT

J: TRBJ2-3
D: .
V: TRBV7-6
size: few
CDR3: CASSPLGDSTDTQYF
DNA: TGTGCCAGCAGCCCACTGGGGGACTCGACAGATACGCAGTATTTT

J: TRBJ2-3
D: .
V: TRBV7-3
size: few
CDR3: CASSLDDGGLGTDTQYF
DNA: TGTGCCAGCAGCTTAGATGACGGTGGCTTGGGCACAGATACGCAGTATTTT

J: TRBJ2-3
D: .
V: TRBV20-1
size: many
CDR3: CSARDPRDGSGDTQYF
DNA: TGCAGTGCTAGAGATCCGAGGGACGGAAGTGGGGATACGCAGTATTTT

J: TRBJ2-1
D: .
V: TRBV4-2
size: few
CDR3: CASSQDLGVYNEQFF
DNA: TGTGCCAGCAGCCAAGATCTGGGAGTTTACAATGAGCAGTTCTTC

J: TRBJ2-7
D: .
V: TRBV2
size: few
CDR3: CASSVGGGLEQYF
DNA: TGTGCCAGCAGTGTAGGTGGGGGTCTCGAGCAGTACTTC

J: TRBJ2-7
D: .
V: TRBV7-6
size: many
CDR3: CASSLEGGTYEQYF
DNA: TGTGCCAGCAGCCTCGAGGGGGGTACCTACGAGCAGTACTTC

J: TRBJ2-7
D: TRBD2
V: TRBV20-1
size: few
CDR3: CSATRGLAGVREQYF
DNA: TGCAGTGCTACTCGAGGACTAGCGGGAGTACGCGAGCAGTACTTC

J: TRBJ2-7
D: TRBD2
V: TRBV30
size: many
CDR3: CAWNQGLAVYEQYF
DNA: TGTGCCTGGAACCAGGGCCTAGCGGTGTACGAGCAGTACTTC

J: TRBJ1-2
D: .
V: TRBV19
size: .
CDR3: CASSDAWSDYGYTF
DNA: TGTGCCAGTAGTGACGCTTGGTCAGACTATGGCTACACCTTC

J: TRBJ2-2
D: TRBD2
V: TRBV5-6
size: many
CDR3: CASSLARAGVLTGELFF
DNA: TGTGCCAGCAGCCTGGCCCGAGCGGGGGTACTAACCGGGGAGCTGTTTTTT

J: TRBJ2-1
D: .
V: TRBV14
size: .
CDR3: CASSQAILFGEQFF
DNA: TGTGCCAGCAGCCAAGCCATACTTTTCGGTGAGCAGTTCTTC

J: TRBJ2-3
D: .
V: TRBV27
size: many
CDR3: CASSLDPIPSSDTQYF
DNA: TGTGCCAGCAGTTTGGACCCAATCCCCTCCTCAGATACGCAGTATTTT

J: TRBJ2-5
D: .
V: TRBV28
size: many
CDR3: CASKPGQETQYF
DNA: TGTGCCAGCAAACCAGGTCAAGAGACCCAGTACTTC

J: TRBJ1-1
D: .
V: TRBV6-1
size: many
CDR3: CASTWTGLGTEAFF
DNA: TGTGCCAGCACCTGGACGGGGTTGGGCACTGAAGCTTTCTTT

J: TRBJ2-6
D: TRBD1
V: TRBV19
size: few
CDR3: CASSSTGGFGANVLTF
DNA: TGTGCCAGTAGTAGTACAGGGGGCTTTGGGGCCAACGTCCTGACTTTC

J: TRBJ2-7
D: .
V: TRBV6-1
size: many
CDR3: CASSEAYLSQYEQYF
DNA: TGTGCCAGCAGTGAAGCTTATCTATCTCAGTACGAGCAGTACTTC

J: TRBJ1-5
D: .
V: TRBV27
size: many
CDR3: CASSFSGYNQPQHF
DNA: TGTGCCAGCAGTTTCTCGGGATACAATCAGCCCCAGCATTTT

J: TRBJ2-7
D: TRBD2
V: TRBV20-1
size: .
CDR3: CSARDLLAGWGEQYF
DNA: TGCAGTGCTAGAGATTTACTAGCGGGATGGGGCGAGCAGTACTTC

J: TRBJ1-6
D: .
V: TRBV20-1
size: many
CDR3: CSARKALGSTLGLGSPLHF
DNA: TGCAGTGCTAGAAAAGCTTTGGGCTCTACTCTAGGGCTGGGTTCACCCCTCCACTTT

J: TRBJ1-1
D: .
V: TRBV7-9
size: few
CDR3: CASSPGRTVNTEAFF
DNA: TGTGCCAGCAGCCCAGGCCGGACGGTAAACACTGAAGCTTTCTTT

J: TRBJ1-5
D: TRBD1
V: TRBV12-3/TRBV12-4
size: few
CDR3: CASSRDRGSWEPQHF
DNA: TGTGCCAGCAGTCGGGACAGGGGGAGTTGGGAGCCCCAGCATTTT

J: TRBJ1-3
D: .
V: TRBV2
size: .
CDR3: CASSGYRPSGNTIYF
DNA: TGTGCCAGCAGTGGGTACCGACCCTCTGGAAACACCATATATTTT

J: TRBJ1-1
D: .
V: TRBV30
size: few
CDR3: CAWSPHENTEAFF
DNA: TGTGCCTGGAGTCCTCATGAGAACACTGAAGCTTTCTTT

J: TRBJ2-7
D: .
V: TRBV5-1
size: few
CDR3: CASSPGTPGEQYF
DNA: TGCGCCAGCAGTCCCGGGACACCCGGGGAGCAGTACTTC